The 28 T cell receptor beta chains reported below all come from one sample, sequenced in a study of cytomegalovirus exposure and HLA in healthy donors. 13 Jbeta primers and 60 Vbeta primers were used for the PCR. Assay: immunoSEQ multiplex PCR; the TCRdb copy retains only in-frame clones and omits some. The data hold more than 60,000 clones, with more than 60% observed a single time. What was sequenced was PBMCs. The receptors were gathered from a male donor in good health and CMV-seropositive.

This chain uses TRBV4-3 with TRBJ1-3; D is perhaps TRBD1 (6 bases). CDR3 length equals 16 residues. Germline CDR1 reads LGHNA; CDR2 reads YSLEER. V was trimmed by 0 bases and J by 2 bases, leaving 11 bases between them. The DNA for the CDR3 is TGCGCCAGCAGCCAAGATTTGGCAGGGGCTGGAAACACCATATATTTT. It codes for CASSQDLAGAGNTIYF.

The chain uses TRBV7-2 and TRBJ2-1; TRBD2 might be the D (5 bases). Germline CDR1 is SGHTA and CDR2 is FQGNSA. Trimming pared 2 bases from V and 5 bases from J, leaving 13 bases between. The CDR3 is made up of 15 amino acids. The DNA of the CDR3 is TGTGCCAGCAGCTTATTCCTAGCATCAGACAATGAGCAGTTCTTC. Protein sequence: CASSLFLASDNEQFF.

The chain joins TRBV19 to TRBJ2-7, with 9 bases identical to TRBD1. The germline V gene has CDR1 LNHDA and CDR2 SQIVND (reference sequence). The V and J ends lost 6 bases and 1 base, in that order; junction bases with no gene match: 16. The CDR3 has 18 residues. The CDR3 here is CASSRGSGQGPLSYEQYF. In nucleotides, the CDR3 is TGTGCCAGTAGCAGGGGATCGGGACAGGGTCCTCTTTCCTACGAGCAGTACTTC.

The chain employs TRBV27 and TRBJ1-1; TRBD1 matches at 9 bases. CDR3 size: 16 residues. Germline values: CDR1 MNHEY, CDR2 SMNVEV (reference sequence). With 2 bases clipped from V and 0 bases from J, the junction kept 4 bases outside the gene matches. CDR3 amino acids: CASSLVGTGMNTEAFF. As DNA, the CDR3 is TGTGCCAGCAGTTTAGTCGGGACAGGGATGAACACTGAAGCTTTCTTT.

The chain has TRBV6-5 and TRBJ1-1; 10 bases fit TRBD1. Germline V lookup: CDR1 MNHEY, CDR2 SVGAGI. V was clipped by 6 bases and J by 6 bases; unmatched bases: 10. CDR3 length: 15 residues. CDR3 sequence: CASSRQGAQVSEAFF. The CDR3 bases are TGTGCCAGCAGCAGACAGGGGGCCCAGGTCTCTGAAGCTTTCTTT.

The CDR3 loop is CASSLAGGTNTEAFF. In DNA, the CDR3 is TGTGCCAGCAGCTTAGCAGGGGGCACGAACACTGAAGCTTTCTTT. This chain uses TRBV7-9 with TRBJ1-1, with 7 bases aligning to TRBD1. The CDR3 runs 15 residues. CDR1 is SEHNR, CDR2 FQNEAQ, per germline (reference sequence). Trimming at V came to 0 bases and at J to 1 base, leaving 2 bases not matched to a gene.

The chain carries TRBV5-6 and TRBJ1-2, with TRBD1 as a possible D gene (5 bases). From germline, CDR1 is SGHDT and CDR2 YYEEEE. The CDR3 is 12 residues long. The V end lost 0 bases, the J end lost 7 bases, and 7 bases lay between the germline ends. CDR3 loop: CASSLATAGYTF. The CDR3 DNA reads as TGTGCCAGCAGCTTGGCGACAGCTGGCTACACCTTC. The full variable domain, its missing parts supplied by reference TRBV5-6 and TRBJ1-2, is DAGVTQSPTHLIKTRGQQVTLRCSPKSGHDTVSWYQQALGQGPQFIFQYYEEEERQRGNFPDRFSGHQFPNYSSELNVNALLLGDSALYLCASSLATAGYTFGSGTRLTVV.

The genes are TRBV28 and TRBJ1-5; D remains unclear. The germline V gene has CDR1 MDHEN and CDR2 SYDVKM. Trimming left V 6 bases short and J 6 bases short, with 12 bases between. The CDR3 spans 13 residues. The CDR3, as DNA: TGTGCCAGCAGGCCGTCCGGTTTTCAGCCCCAGCATTTT. Translated, it gives CASRPSGFQPQHF.

The chain uses TRBV19 and TRBJ1-3; D not resolved. This CDR3 spans 16 amino acids. Trimming stripped 0 bases from V and 1 base from J, with 10 bases between. Germline values: CDR1 LNHDA, CDR2 SQIVND (reference sequence). For the CDR3, the DNA is TGTGCCAGTAGTATAGATCTGGCTTCGTCTGGAAACACCATATATTTT. Its translation is CASSIDLASSGNTIYF.

This chain uses TRBV5-4 with TRBJ1-1, with D possibly matching TRBD1 (6 bases). CDR3 length: 15 amino acids. V dropped 3 bases and J dropped 2 bases, with 14 bases sitting between them. Looked up from germline, CDR1 is SGHNT and CDR2 is YYREEE (reference sequence). The CDR3 nucleotides are TGTGCCAGCAGCTCCCTACAGGGTACCAACACTGAAGCTTTCTTT. The encoded protein is CASSSLQGTNTEAFF.

This chain connects TRBV7-9 to TRBJ2-3; the match to TRBD2 covers 8 bases. Germline V CDR1 and CDR2: SEHNR, FQNEAQ (reference sequence). After removal of 4 bases from V and 2 bases from J, the junction contained 8 bases not matched to a gene. The CDR3 is 16 residues long. The CDR3 spells CASSWRRGGDTDTQYF. CDR3 in DNA: TGTGCCAGCAGCTGGCGCCGGGGGGGCGACACAGATACGCAGTATTTT.

The chain combines TRBV7-9 with TRBJ1-6, with a weak D call TRBD1 (5 bases). The ends were cut back, 1 base at V and 10 bases at J, with 14 bases in the middle. This CDR3 comprises 15 residues. The germline gives CDR1 SEHNR, CDR2 FQNEAQ (reference sequence). The CDR3 is CASSLEVGGQSPLHF. The CDR3 region has the DNA TGTGCCAGCAGCTTAGAGGTGGGCGGACAATCACCCCTCCACTTT.

The genes are TRBV4-2 and TRBJ2-5; TRBD2 matches 11 bases. The CDR3 loop spans 15 amino acids. Per germline, CDR1 LGHNA and CDR2 YNFKEQ. V shed 5 bases, J shed 4 bases, and the junction held 6 bases outside the gene matches. CDR3 protein: CASSELGTSGETQYF. In DNA form, the CDR3 reads TGTGCCAGCAGCGAACTAGGGACTAGCGGAGAGACCCAGTACTTC.

Note on this clone: The same CDR3 arises from other DNA sequences in this sample as well. The rearrangement joins TRBV5-1 to TRBJ2-3; possibly TRBD1 for D (5 bases). V lost 0 bases and J 2 bases, leaving 7 bases between the germline ends. The CDR3 spans 14 residues. Germline V gene sequence: CDR1 SGHRS, CDR2 YFSETQ. The DNA for the CDR3 is TGCGCCAGCAGCTTGGGGGGCTCCACAGATACGCAGTATTTT. Protein sequence: CASSLGGSTDTQYF. The full variable domain, with the rest looked up from reference TRBV5-1 and TRBJ2-3, is KAGVTQTPRYLIKTRGQQVTLSCSPISGHRSVSWYQQTPGQGLQFLFEYFSETQRNKGNFPGRFSGRQFSNSRSEMNVSTLELGDSALYLCASSLGGSTDTQYFGPGTRLTVL.

This clone was found a few times. This chain connects TRBV9 to TRBJ2-3, with 13 bases fitting TRBD2. Germline V gene data show CDR1 as SGDLS and CDR2 as YYNGEE. V dropped 4 bases and J dropped 3; count of bases not matched to a gene: 11. CDR3 size: 18 residues. The CDR3, as DNA: TGTGCCAGCAGCCCCCGAGCACTAGCGGGGGGGCGGACAGATACGCAGTATTTT. The encoded protein is CASSPRALAGGRTDTQYF.

The chain links TRBV9 to TRBJ1-2, with a weak D call TRBD1 (5 bases). From germline, CDR1 is SGDLS and CDR2 YYNGEE. This CDR3 spans 14 amino acids. Trimming cost V 0 bases and J 7 bases, with 13 bases left between them. CDR3 in amino acids: CASSVAPGAVGYTF. The CDR3 DNA reads TGTGCCAGCAGCGTAGCTCCTGGGGCGGTTGGCTACACCTTC.

The chain uses TRBV7-2 and TRBJ1-5; 9 nucleotides line up with TRBD1. V dropped 5 bases and J dropped 5; count of bases not matched to a gene: 7. This CDR3 has 15 residues. Germline V gene sequence: CDR1 SGHTA, CDR2 FQGNSA. The CDR3 protein is CASSVRTGDDQPQHF. The CDR3 nucleotides read TGTGCCAGCAGCGTCCGGACAGGGGATGATCAGCCCCAGCATTTT. The full variable domain, in which reference TRBV7-2 and TRBJ1-5 provide the parts outside the CDR3, is GAGVSQSPSNKVTEKGKDVELRCDPISGHTALYWYRQSLGQGLEFLIYFQGNSAPDKSGLPSDRFSAERTGGSVSTLTIQRTQQEDSAVYLCASSVRTGDDQPQHFGDGTRLSIL.

The V and J genes are TRBV9 and TRBJ1-2, with 9 bases matching TRBD1. V shed 1 base and J 6 bases; nucleotides not matched to a gene: 1. The germline V gene has CDR1 SGDLS and CDR2 YYNGEE. The CDR3 totals 13 residues. The CDR3 DNA sequence: TGTGCCAGCAGCGTATGGACAGGGGATGGCTACACCTTC. Its protein is CASSVWTGDGYTF.

The V gene is TRBV7-2, the J gene TRBJ1-6; D not resolved. V lost 2 bases and J 7 bases, leaving 6 bases between the germline ends. Germline V CDR1 and CDR2: SGHTA, FQGNSA. This CDR3 is 13 amino acids long. The CDR3 spells CASSLQMNSPLHF. The CDR3 nucleotides are TGTGCCAGCAGCTTACAGATGAATTCACCCCTCCACTTT.

This chain connects TRBV27 to TRBJ2-7; possibly TRBD1 for D (6 bases). Trimming took off 0 bases at V and 4 bases at J, with 13 bases between the two ends. The CDR3 loop spans 15 amino acids. The V gene's germline CDR1 is MNHEY and CDR2 SMNVEV (reference sequence). CDR3 bases: TGTGCCAGCAGTTTATCGCAGGGGCGCGAGTACGAGCAGTACTTC. This translates into CASSLSQGREYEQYF.

V gene TRBV15 combines with J gene TRBJ2-4; D might be TRBD2 (7 bases). Trimming removed 1 base from V and 0 bases from J, with 13 bases in between. Germline V gene lookup returns CDR1 LNHNV and CDR2 YYDKDF (reference sequence). This CDR3 has 17 amino acids. CDR3 sequence (DNA): TGTGCCACCAGCAGAGTAGTAGGGGGGGTAGCCAAAAACATTCAGTACTTC. Its protein is CATSRVVGGVAKNIQYF.

This clone appeared once. The gene calls are TRBV7-8 and TRBJ2-7, with D perhaps TRBD2 (5 bases). Per germline, CDR1 SGHVS and CDR2 FQNEAQ. The germline V and J ends were trimmed by 5 bases and 2 bases, with 16 bases remaining between them. The CDR3 sequence is 15 residues long. The CDR3 DNA reads TGTGCCAGCAGCGCGCGGGCTAGTCGACCCTACGAGCAGTACTTC. Translation: CASSARASRPYEQYF.

For this clone: This CDR3 fails to terminate in the conserved phenylalanine or tryptophan, so it likely reflects a read error. The DNA is omitted, as the CDR3 cannot be located on it reliably, and the CDR3 follows TCRdb's listing. CDR3 sequence reads: CASSLSDTRFPKLV. The chain has TRBV18 and TRBJ1-1. The CDR3 region is 14 residues in length, termini included. Germline V gene sequence: CDR1 KGHSH, CDR2 LQKENI.

The V call is TRBV19, the J call TRBJ2-7, with TRBD1 matching over 8 bases. Trimming removed 3 bases from V and 5 bases from J; junction bases left unmatched: 6. In germline, CDR1 is LNHDA, CDR2 SQIVND (reference sequence). The length of the CDR3 is 14 residues. This CDR3 reads CASSIPGQGNEQYF. The CDR3 DNA follows: TGTGCCAGTAGTATCCCCGGACAGGGCAACGAGCAGTACTTC. Full variable domain (rest looked up from reference TRBV19 and TRBJ2-7): DGGITQSPKYLFRKEGQNVTLSCEQNLNHDAMYWYRQDPGQGLRLIYYSQIVNDFQKGDIAEGYSVSREKKESFPLTVTSAQKNPTAFYLCASSIPGQGNEQYFGPGTRLTVT.

This chain links TRBV5-6 with TRBJ1-3; the match to TRBD1 covers 7 bases. The V and J ends lost 2 bases and 0 bases, in that order; junction bases with no gene match: 8. Germline lookup yields CDR1 SGHDT and CDR2 YYEEEE. This CDR3 has 17 amino acids. Here the CDR3 reads CASSFTGQRISGNTIYF. The DNA for the CDR3 is TGTGCCAGCAGCTTTACGGGACAGCGAATCTCTGGAAACACCATATATTTT.

The chain carries TRBV5-6 and TRBJ2-7; 7 bases fit TRBD2. J gave up 7 bases and V 2 bases, and 15 bases lay outside the gene matches. The CDR3 is 16 amino acids. From germline, CDR1 is SGHDT and CDR2 YYEEEE. CDR3 in amino acids: CASSFGSSLLAREQYF. CDR3 in DNA: TGTGCCAGCAGCTTCGGGTCGTCTCTACTAGCGCGAGAGCAGTACTTC.

This clone came up a few times. This chain links TRBV28 with TRBJ1-5; D is perhaps TRBD1 (5 bases). This CDR3 contains 13 residues. Germline CDR1 is MDHEN and CDR2 is SYDVKM. Trimming shortened V by 3 bases and J by 4 bases, and 7 bases separated the two germline ends. The CDR3 region has the DNA TGTGCCAGCAGTTTGACAGCTAATCAGCCCCAGCATTTT. Translation gives CASSLTANQPQHF.

The V call is TRBV30, the J call TRBJ2-5; a possible D gene is TRBD2 (6 bases). The ends were cut back, 5 bases at V and 1 base at J, with 11 bases in the middle. Germline CDR1 reads GTSNPN; CDR2 reads SVGIG (reference sequence). This CDR3 has 13 amino acids. CDR3 region: CAWEEGFQETQYF. Here the CDR3 DNA reads TGTGCCTGGGAGGAGGGCTTCCAAGAGACCCAGTACTTC.